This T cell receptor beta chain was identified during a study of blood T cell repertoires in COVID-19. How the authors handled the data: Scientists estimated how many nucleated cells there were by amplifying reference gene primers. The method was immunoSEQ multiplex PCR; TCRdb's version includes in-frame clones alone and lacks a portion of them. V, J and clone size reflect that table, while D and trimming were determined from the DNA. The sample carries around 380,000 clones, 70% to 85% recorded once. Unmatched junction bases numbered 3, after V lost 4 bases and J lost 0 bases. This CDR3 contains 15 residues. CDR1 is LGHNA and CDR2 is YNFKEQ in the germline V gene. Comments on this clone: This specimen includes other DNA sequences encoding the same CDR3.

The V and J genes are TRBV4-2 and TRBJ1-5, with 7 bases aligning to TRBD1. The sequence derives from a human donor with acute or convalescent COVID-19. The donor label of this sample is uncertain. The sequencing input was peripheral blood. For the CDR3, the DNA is TGTGCCAGCAGCCCCTCAGGGGGTAGCAATCAGCCCCAGCATTTT. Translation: CASSPSGGSNQPQHF.